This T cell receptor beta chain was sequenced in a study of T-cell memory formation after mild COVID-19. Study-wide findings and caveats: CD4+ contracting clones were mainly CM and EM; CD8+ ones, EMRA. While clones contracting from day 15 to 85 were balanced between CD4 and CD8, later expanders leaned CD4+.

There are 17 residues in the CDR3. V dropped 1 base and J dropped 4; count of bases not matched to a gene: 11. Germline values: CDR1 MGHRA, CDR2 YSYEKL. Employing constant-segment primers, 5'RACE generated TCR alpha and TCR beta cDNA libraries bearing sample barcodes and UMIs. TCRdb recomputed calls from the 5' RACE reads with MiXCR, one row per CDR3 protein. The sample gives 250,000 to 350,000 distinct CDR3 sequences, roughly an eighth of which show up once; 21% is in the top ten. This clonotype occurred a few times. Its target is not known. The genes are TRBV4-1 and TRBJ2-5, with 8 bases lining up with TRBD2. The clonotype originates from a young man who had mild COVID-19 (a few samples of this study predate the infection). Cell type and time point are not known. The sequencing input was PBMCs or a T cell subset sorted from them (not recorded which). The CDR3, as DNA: TGCGCCAGCAGCCAAGGGCTAGCGGGTCCCGGGGGAGAGACCCAGTACTTC. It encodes CASSQGLAGPGGETQYF.